Detailed here is one T cell receptor beta chain. Its cognate antigen is unknown. The CDR3 length is 16 residues. The germline V gene encodes CDR1 LNHDA and CDR2 SQIVND (reference sequence). The junction had 9 bases not matched to a gene; V was cut back by 5 bases and J by 3 bases. This sample is part of a study of PD-1 blockade in classical Hodgkin lymphoma. Study conclusions and caveats: Individuals initiating nivolumab under 1 year after ASCT were excluded.

Relapse was seen in all patients after autologous stem cell transplantation, and brentuximab vedotin exposure was variable. Sequenced by immunoSEQ multiplex PCR; TCRdb stores in-frame clones only, minus some. The table has 55,000 to 60,000 clones, approximately 89% seen once. Sequencing used peripheral blood mononuclear cells (PBMCs), obtained before the second cycle of nivolumab. This TCR came from a human donor with classical Hodgkin lymphoma. The rearrangement joins TRBV19 to TRBJ1-4; TRBD1 aligns across 7 bases. CDR3 coding DNA: TGTGCCAGTAGTTATGTTGGGGGGACAGCTAATGAAAAACTGTTTTTT. Encoded protein: CASSYVGGTANEKLFF. The whole variable domain, filled in from reference TRBV19 and TRBJ1-4, reads DGGITQSPKYLFRKEGQNVTLSCEQNLNHDAMYWYRQDPGQGLRLIYYSQIVNDFQKGDIAEGYSVSREKKESFPLTVTSAQKNPTAFYLCASSYVGGTANEKLFFGSGTQLSVL.